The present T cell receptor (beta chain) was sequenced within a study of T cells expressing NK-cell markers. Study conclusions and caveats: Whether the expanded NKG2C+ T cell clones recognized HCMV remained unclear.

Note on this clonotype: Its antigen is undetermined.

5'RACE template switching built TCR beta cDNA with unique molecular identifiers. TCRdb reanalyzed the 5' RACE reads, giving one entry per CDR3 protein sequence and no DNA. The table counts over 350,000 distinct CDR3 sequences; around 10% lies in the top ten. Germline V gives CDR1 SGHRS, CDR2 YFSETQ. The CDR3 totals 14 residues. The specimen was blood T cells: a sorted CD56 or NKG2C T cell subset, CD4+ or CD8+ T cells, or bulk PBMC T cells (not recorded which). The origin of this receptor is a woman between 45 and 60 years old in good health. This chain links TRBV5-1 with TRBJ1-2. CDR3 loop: CASSLTGFGYGYTF.